Shown below are 5 T cell receptor beta chains from a single sample sequenced in a study of control samples from healthy donors and cancer patients. Clones were sequenced by immunoSEQ multiplex PCR, and TCRdb holds only the in-frame ones, with some missing. Its clone listing holds some 190,000 clones. Sequenced material: blood. All receptors derive from a woman aged 25-40 years in good health.

The rearrangement uses TRBV4-1 and TRBJ1-1; TRBD1 might be the D (5 bases). V gave up 0 bases and J gave up 6 bases, with 11 bases separating them. The CDR3 runs to 14 residues. Germline CDR1 and CDR2: MGHRA and YSYEKL. CDR3 DNA: TGCGCCAGCAGCCAAGATACTACAGGTGCTGAAGCTTTCTTT. Translating it yields CASSQDTTGAEAFF.

The J gene is TRBJ2-1, the V gene TRBV28, with TRBD1 matching over 8 bases. The V segment lost 6 bases and the J segment 8 bases; nucleotides outside the gene matches: 3. Germline V gives CDR1 MDHEN, CDR2 SYDVKM. The CDR3 covers 12 residues. CDR3 residues: CASRDRDHEQFF. The CDR3 bases are TGTGCCAGCAGGGACAGGGACCATGAGCAGTTCTTC. The variable domain in full, completed from reference TRBV28 and TRBJ2-1, reads DVKVTQSSRYLVKRTGEKVFLECVQDMDHENMFWYRQDPGLGLRLIYFSYDVKMKEKGDIPEGYSVSREKKERFSLILESASTNQTSMYLCASRDRDHEQFFGPGTRLTVL.

This chain connects TRBV19 to TRBJ1-5; 9 bases are a match to TRBD1. The germline CDR1 and CDR2 sequences are LNHDA and SQIVND (reference sequence). The length of the CDR3 is 19 residues. V lost 6 bases and J lost 1; bases outside the gene matches: 16. The CDR3 bases are TGTGCCAGTAGGAGATCCGGGACAGGGAGCTATTCGAGCAATCAGCCCCAGCATTTT. Translating it yields CASRRSGTGSYSSNQPQHF.

This chain joins TRBV21-1 and TRBJ2-1; whether TRBD2, the table's D call, matches the DNA was not checked. TRBV21-1 is designated a pseudogene. There are 17 residues in the CDR3. CDR3 residues: CASSTIYSGGARNEQFF. The DNA of the CDR3 is TGTGCCAGCAGCACCATATATAGCGGGGGGGCGAGAAATGAGCAGTTCTTC.

This chain connects TRBV9 to TRBJ2-2, with D perhaps matching TRBD1 or TRBD2 (5 bases each). CDR1 is SGDLS and CDR2 is YYNGEE in the germline V gene. Deletions cut 4 bases from V and 1 base from J, with 11 bases between. This CDR3 region has 15 residues. CDR3 amino acids: CASSRDGENTGELFF. CDR3 sequence (DNA): TGTGCCAGCAGCCGGGACGGGGAGAACACCGGGGAGCTGTTTTTT. Together with reference TRBV9 and TRBJ2-2, the CDR3 gives the full variable domain: DSGVTQTPKHLITATGQRVTLRCSPRSGDLSVYWYQQSLDQGLQFLIQYYNGEERAKGNILERFSAQQFPDLHSELNLSSLELGDSALYFCASSRDGENTGELFFGEGSRLTVL.